These T cell receptor beta chains were read from a single sample in a study of blood T cell repertoires in COVID-19. Method: immunoSEQ multiplex PCR; TCRdb's copy keeps in-frame clones and lacks some. Of around 100,000 clones in the sample, more than 75% were seen once. Sequences were obtained from peripheral blood. The receptors stem from a human donor in a cohort sampled during active COVID-19. Each CDR3 is given with its conserved first and last residue. The order of the fields is D gene, J gene, clone size, CDR3 length, V gene, CDR3 DNA, CDR3 protein. A D gene is named only where the DNA matches it firmly. Not all rows give a size; the values are once, few, many and, for expanded clones, a class.

D: .; J: TRBJ2-2; size: .; length: 14; V: TRBV6-5; DNA: TGTGCCAGCCACGCGGGAAGTCTTCCCGGGGAGCTGTTTTTT; CDR3: CASHAGSLPGELFF
D: TRBD2; J: TRBJ2-2; size: .; length: 16; V: TRBV5-1; DNA: TGCGCCAGCAGCTTGGGGACTAGCGGGGGCACCGGGGAGCTGTTTTTT; CDR3: CASSLGTSGGTGELFF
D: TRBD2; J: TRBJ2-2; size: few; length: 16; V: TRBV2; DNA: TGTGCCAGCAGTGGGTCTAGCGGGAGACCCACCGGGGAGCTGTTTTTT; CDR3: CASSGSSGRPTGELFF
D: TRBD1; J: TRBJ1-5; size: .; length: 16; V: TRBV6-6; DNA: TGTGCCAGCAGCCGACGGGACAGCTTTAGCAATCAGCCCCAGCATTTT; CDR3: CASSRRDSFSNQPQHF
D: .; J: TRBJ2-2; size: .; length: 15; V: TRBV13; DNA: TGTGCCAGCAGCTTAGACAAAACGAACACCGGGGAGCTGTTTTTT; CDR3: CASSLDKTNTGELFF
D: TRBD1; J: TRBJ1-5; size: few; length: 13; V: TRBV19; DNA: TGTGCCAGTAGTAGGGGACAGTTCCAGCCCCAGCATTTT; CDR3: CASSRGQFQPQHF
D: TRBD1; J: TRBJ2-6; size: .; length: 15; V: TRBV6-6; DNA: TGTGCCAGCGGAACAGGGGGCTCTGGGGCCAACGTCCTGACTTTC; CDR3: CASGTGGSGANVLTF
D: TRBD1; J: TRBJ2-7; size: few; length: 16; V: TRBV10-1; DNA: TGCGCCAGCAGTCCATCTCGGACAGGGGCTTACTACGAGCAGTACTTC; CDR3: CASSPSRTGAYYEQYF
D: .; J: TRBJ2-5; size: .; length: 18; V: TRBV5-1; DNA: TGCGCCAGCAGCGTATCAACAGGGTTTAGTCCGTTTATCGAGACCCAGTACTTC; CDR3: CASSVSTGFSPFIETQYF
D: .; J: TRBJ2-7; size: once; length: 14; V: TRBV9; DNA: TGTGCCAGCAGCGTCGGAATAGCGGTTTACGAGCAGTACTTC; CDR3: CASSVGIAVYEQYF
D: .; J: TRBJ1-1; size: .; length: 15; V: TRBV6-5; DNA: TGTGCCAGCAGTTACTCGGCGGGGGGACACACTGAAGCTTTCTTT; CDR3: CASSYSAGGHTEAFF
D: .; J: TRBJ2-7; size: .; length: 14; V: TRBV10-3; DNA: TGTGCCATCAGCCCCGTCTCAGGGAACTACGAGCAGTACTTC; CDR3: CAISPVSGNYEQYF
D: .; J: TRBJ2-3; size: .; length: 16; V: TRBV5-1; DNA: TGCGCCAGCAGCTTGGCCGGGGGGCTAAGCACAGATACGCAGTATTTT; CDR3: CASSLAGGLSTDTQYF
D: .; J: TRBJ2-7; size: once; length: 15; V: TRBV6-1; DNA: TGTGCCAGCAGTGACACTGTGATGAGCTCCTACGAGCAGTACTTC; CDR3: CASSDTVMSSYEQYF
D: .; J: TRBJ1-1; size: once; length: 14; V: TRBV19; DNA: TGTGCCAGTAGTATAGTAGTAAGGAACACTGAAGCTTTCTTT; CDR3: CASSIVVRNTEAFF
D: TRBD1; J: TRBJ2-4; size: .; length: 15; V: TRBV9; DNA: TGTGCCAGCAGCCAACAGGGGGAGGACAAAAACATTCAGTACTTC; CDR3: CASSQQGEDKNIQYF
D: TRBD1; J: TRBJ2-4; size: .; length: 15; V: TRBV7-3; DNA: TGTGCCAGCAGCTTGGGGACAGGATACAAAAACATTCAGTACTTC; CDR3: CASSLGTGYKNIQYF
D: .; J: TRBJ2-1; size: .; length: 15; V: TRBV7-6; DNA: TGTGCCAGCAGCCCCTGGGGGCAGGGGGGCAATGAGCAGTTCTTC; CDR3: CASSPWGQGGNEQFF
D: .; J: TRBJ2-2; size: .; length: 12; V: TRBV7-9; DNA: TGTGCCAGCAGGGGCGGGACCGGGGAGCTGTTTTTT; CDR3: CASRGGTGELFF
D: TRBD1; J: TRBJ1-4; size: .; length: 15; V: TRBV2; DNA: TGTGCCAGCAGTGAGAGGACAGGGGGTAATGAAAAACTGTTTTTT; CDR3: CASSERTGGNEKLFF
D: .; J: TRBJ2-2; size: .; length: 16; V: TRBV9; DNA: TGTGCCAGCAGCGTAGTGCTGGGCCCGAACACCGGGGAGCTGTTTTTT; CDR3: CASSVVLGPNTGELFF
D: .; J: TRBJ2-2; size: .; length: 14; V: TRBV6-4; DNA: TGTGCCAGCAGTGTAGAAGAAAACACCGGGGAGCTGTTTTTT; CDR3: CASSVEENTGELFF